This TCR beta chain was observed in a study of CD8 T cells in ankylosing spondylitis. General study points: A CD8+ phenotype characterized the disease-linked clones, which were relatively rare in peripheral blood. Blood from ankylosing spondylitis patients appeared to carry a characteristic eight-variant TCR beta motif. Disease-linked clones reportedly concentrated significantly in matched ankylosing spondylitis synovial fluid. Some of these motif variants have turned up before, in reports on reactive arthritis synovial fluid and blood.

A word on this clonotype: Its target is not known.

Quantitative 5'-RACE with molecular barcodes produced the TCR beta libraries. TCRdb ran MiXCR on the 5' RACE reads and lists one entry per CDR3 protein. The sample lists 750,000 to 850,000 distinct CDR3 sequences; roughly 10% were seen once. Germline-derived CDR1 and CDR2 are SGHRS and YFSETQ. Germline trimming cut 0 bases from V and 5 bases from J; bases unmatched to any gene: 6. This CDR3 contains 16 residues. The origin of this receptor is a male donor with ankylosing spondylitis. This chain links TRBV5-1 with TRBJ2-1; 9 bases map to TRBD2. The sample taken for sequencing was blood, either unsorted or a sorted T cell fraction (not recorded which). The CDR3 is CASSLEGTSLNNEQFF. The CDR3, as DNA: TGCGCCAGCAGCTTGGAAGGGACTAGCCTTAACAATGAGCAGTTCTTC.